The sequence of this T cell receptor (beta chain) was determined in a study of shared clonotypes between healthy human individuals. Overall study: CD8 memory received one plate per donor, CD8 naive two, CD4 memory three and CD4 naive three.

As concerns this clone: Its specificity is unknown.

Some clones are missing from TCRdb's copy, which holds only in-frame ones; the method was immunoSEQ multiplex PCR. The table has around 2.3 million clones, approximately 96% seen once. Study-level results: The naive CD4 repertoires of a handful of donors were compared, and around 5% of clonotypes were shared. Sorted-subset sequencing was shown by rarefaction to be incomplete despite large depth.

From germline, CDR1 is LNHDA and CDR2 SQIVND (reference sequence). The CDR3 has 16 amino acids. With V trimmed by 3 bases and J by 6 bases, 10 bases remained unmatched. The sequence came from a man in his late teens or twenties in good health. Input material: naive CD4+ T cells sorted from blood. Subset described: CD45RA+ positively selected. V gene TRBV19 combines with J gene TRBJ2-3, with 9 bases aligning to TRBD2. The CDR3 is CASSMISGGAGDTQYF. The CDR3 nucleotides read TGTGCCAGTAGTATGATTAGCGGGGGTGCTGGTGATACGCAGTATTTT.